Below are 3 T cell receptor beta chains sequenced from a single sample in a study of blood T cell repertoires in COVID-19. The data were produced by immunoSEQ multiplex PCR, yet TCRdb's version contains in-frame clones alone and is incomplete. Here the sample spans hundreds of thousands of clones, more than 85% being singletons. Sequencing input: peripheral blood. Source of these receptors: a man in his 70s with acute or convalescent COVID-19.

The J gene is TRBJ1-1, the V gene TRBV6-2 or TRBV6-3, with 9 positions matching TRBD1. V lost 5 bases to trimming and J lost 4 bases; unmatched junction nucleotides: 14. Germline V gene sequence: CDR1 MNHEY, CDR2 SVGEGT. The CDR3 is made up of 17 amino acids. The DNA of the CDR3 is TGTGCCAGCAGTAAACGAGTGAACAGGGGGCTGGGCACTGAAGCTTTCTTT. It encodes CASSKRVNRGLGTEAFF.

The chain carries TRBV6-6 and TRBJ2-4; D is uncertain. V lost 5 bases and J 5 bases, leaving 19 bases between the germline ends. Germline V lookup: CDR1 MNHNY, CDR2 SVGAGI (reference sequence). The CDR3 is made up of 16 amino acids. CDR3 loop: CASSRRSQLGQNIQYF. CDR3 in DNA: TGTGCCAGCAGTAGGCGGAGCCAGCTAGGCCAAAACATTCAGTACTTC.

The gene calls are TRBV11-1 and TRBJ2-7; D not resolved. Germline lookup yields CDR1 SGHAT and CDR2 FQDESV (reference sequence). This CDR3 has 12 amino acids. The V gene lost 1 base and the J gene lost 6 bases, with 7 bases spanning the gap. CDR3 loop: CASSLESGEQYF. The DNA of the CDR3 is TGTGCCAGCAGCTTAGAATCGGGCGAGCAGTACTTC.